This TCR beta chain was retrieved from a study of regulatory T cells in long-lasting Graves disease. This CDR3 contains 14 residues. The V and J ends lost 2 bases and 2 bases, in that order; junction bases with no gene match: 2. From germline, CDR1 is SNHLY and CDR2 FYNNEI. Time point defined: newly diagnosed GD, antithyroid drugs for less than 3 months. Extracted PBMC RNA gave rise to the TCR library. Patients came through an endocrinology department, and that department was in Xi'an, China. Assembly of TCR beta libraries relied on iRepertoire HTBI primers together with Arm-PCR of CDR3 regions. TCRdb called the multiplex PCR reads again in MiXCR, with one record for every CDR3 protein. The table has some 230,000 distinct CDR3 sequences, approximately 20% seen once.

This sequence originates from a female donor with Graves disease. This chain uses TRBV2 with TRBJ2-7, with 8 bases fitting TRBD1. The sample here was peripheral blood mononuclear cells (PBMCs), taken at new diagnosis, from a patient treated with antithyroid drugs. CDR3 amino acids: CASSENRGTYEQYF. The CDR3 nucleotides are TGTGCCAGCAGTGAAAACAGGGGGACCTACGAGCAGTACTTC.